The 7 T cell receptor beta chains below all came from one sample that was sequenced in a study of T-cell reconstitution after alpha-beta-depleted transplantation in children (TCRdb year 2016). Taken with the paper, the label for treatment or condition translates to: allogeneic hematopoietic cell transplantation with graft depleted of TCRalphabeta T cells and CD19 B cells. Library preparation employed PCR. Sequenced on an Illumina HiSeq 2500. TCR libraries were prepared with molecular barcoding, using unique molecular identifiers to normalize TCRbeta repertoire quantification. TCRdb cleaned the public reads at Q25 with fastp, built clones with MiXCR and kept in-frame beta chains. Each record represents a unique CDR3 protein, reported with the most common genes and DNA among its rows. This sample comprises almost 250,000 distinct CDR3 sequences, 25% of them detected only once. The ten biggest clones cover 2% to 3% of the sample.

The sample here was PBMCs, taken before TCRalphabeta/CD19-depleted stem cell transplant. These receptors originate from a girl aged 2-10 years with Fanconi anemia, due to receive a stem cell transplant.

This clonotype was picked up a small number of times. The chain is built from TRBV20-1 and TRBJ2-3; 12 nucleotides match TRBD2. Per germline, CDR1 DFQATT and CDR2 SNEGSKA (reference sequence). Trimming cost V 0 bases and J 3 bases; bases outside gene matches: 7. The CDR3 totals 17 residues. The CDR3, as DNA: TGCAGTGCTAGAGATCCTTGGCTAGCGGGAGGGACAGATACGCAGTATTTT. Amino acid sequence: CSARDPWLAGGTDTQYF.

This clonotype has a count of ten or more. J is TRBJ1-1 and V is TRBV6-5; no firm D call. The V end lost 2 bases, the J end lost 4 bases, and 11 bases lay between the germline ends. Germline V lookup: CDR1 MNHEY, CDR2 SVGAGI. The CDR3 has 14 residues. Here the CDR3 DNA reads TGTGCCAGCAGTTACGGAGCCAGTCTCACTGAAGCTTTCTTT. This gives the protein CASSYGASLTEAFF.

The chain uses TRBV20-1 and TRBJ1-1; maybe TRBD1 (6 bases). The CDR3 is 15 residues long. CDR1 is DFQATT, CDR2 SNEGSKA, per germline (reference sequence). V lost 6 bases to trimming and J lost 0 bases, with 17 bases between them. CDR3 protein: CSATQGILMNTEAFF. CDR3 DNA: TGCAGTGCCACCCAGGGGATCCTCATGAACACTGAAGCTTTCTTT.

V usage is TRBV29-1 and J usage is TRBJ1-1; D call uncertain. CDR3 length equals 12 residues. V lost 5 bases to trimming and J lost 1 base, with 8 bases between them. Germline V gives CDR1 SQVTM, CDR2 ANQGSEA. The CDR3 DNA reads as TGCAGCGTTAGAACAACGAACACTGAAGCTTTCTTT. It specifies CSVRTTNTEAFF.

This clonotype came up many times. The rearrangement joins TRBV10-2 to TRBJ2-1; TRBD2 is a possible D gene (6 bases). The CDR3 is made up of 18 amino acids. Per the germline V gene, CDR1 is WSHSY and CDR2 is SAAADI. The V gene lost 5 bases and the J gene lost 3 bases, with 23 bases spanning the gap. CDR3 protein: CASSLTGVRGRGYNEQFF. Here the CDR3 DNA reads TGCGCCAGCAGTCTGACGGGAGTTAGGGGACGCGGCTACAATGAGCAGTTCTTC.

The chain joins TRBV20-1 to TRBJ2-1, with 10 bases lining up with TRBD2. Germline CDR1 DFQATT, CDR2 SNEGSKA (reference sequence). CDR3 size: 14 residues. The trim removed 5 bases at V and 6 bases at J, leaving 7 bases unmatched. This chain's CDR3 is CSAPGTSARNEQFF. CDR3 bases: TGCAGTGCTCCCGGGACTAGCGCCCGCAATGAGCAGTTCTTC.

The sample holds many counts of this clonotype. V and J are TRBV5-6 and TRBJ1-3, with unresolved D. There are 15 residues in the CDR3. V lost 4 bases to trimming and J lost 0 bases, with 11 bases between them. Germline CDR1 SGHDT, CDR2 YYEEEE. CDR3 amino acids: CASSRLTTSGNTIYF. CDR3 DNA: TGTGCCAGCAGCCGATTAACGACCTCTGGAAACACCATATATTTT.